This TCR beta chain was observed in a study of T cells in Graves' hyperthyroidism and ophthalmopathy. The TCR beta CDR3 regions underwent amplification using RNA transcripts as the source. Carried out on the TCR CDR3, a first-round RT-PCR used the HTBI primer set. TCRdb re-analysed the multiplex PCR reads in MiXCR, keeping a single row per CDR3 protein. This table has fewer than 500,000 distinct CDR3 sequences, about 14% appearing once. Germline V gene lookup returns CDR1 KGHSH and CDR2 LQKENI. The CDR3 extends over 13 amino acids. The ends were cut back, 3 bases at V and 2 bases at J, with 6 bases in the middle. This clonotype was found many times.

Sequences were obtained from blood. The chain joins TRBV18 to TRBJ2-3; D is undetermined. The TCR comes from a woman aged 25 to 39 with Graves' ophthalmopathy. CDR3: CASSPVYTDTQYF. For the CDR3, the DNA is TGTGCCAGCTCACCCGTCTACACAGATACGCAGTATTTT.